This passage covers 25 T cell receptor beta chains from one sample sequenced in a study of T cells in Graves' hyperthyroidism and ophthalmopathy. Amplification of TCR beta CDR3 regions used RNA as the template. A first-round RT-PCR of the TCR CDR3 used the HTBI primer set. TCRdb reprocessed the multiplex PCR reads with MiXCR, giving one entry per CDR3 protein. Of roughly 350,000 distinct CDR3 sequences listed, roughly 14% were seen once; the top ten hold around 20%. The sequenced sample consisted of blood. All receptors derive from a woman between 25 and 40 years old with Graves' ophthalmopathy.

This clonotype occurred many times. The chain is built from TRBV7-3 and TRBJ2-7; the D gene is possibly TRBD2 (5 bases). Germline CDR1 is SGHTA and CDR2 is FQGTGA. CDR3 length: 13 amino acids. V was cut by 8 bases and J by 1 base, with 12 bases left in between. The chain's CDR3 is CASGTGSSYEQYF. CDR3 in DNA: TGTGCCAGCGGCACGGGAAGTTCCTACGAGCAGTACTTC. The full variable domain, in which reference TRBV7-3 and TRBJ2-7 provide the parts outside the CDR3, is GAGVSQTPSNKVTEKGKYVELRCDPISGHTALYWYRQSLGQGPEFLIYFQGTGAADDSGLPNDRFFAVRPEGSVSTLKIQRTERGDSAVYLCASGTGSSYEQYFGPGTRLTVT.

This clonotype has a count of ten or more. The CDR3 protein is CASSQWGSANEKLFF. CDR3 nucleotides: TGTGCCAGCAGCCAATGGGGGTCGGCTAATGAAAAACTGTTTTTT. The V gene is TRBV14, the J gene TRBJ1-4; tentative D call: TRBD1 (5 bases). CDR1 and CDR2 (germline): SGHDN, FVKESK. This CDR3 comprises 15 residues. V lost 2 bases to trimming and J lost 3 bases, with 10 bases between them.

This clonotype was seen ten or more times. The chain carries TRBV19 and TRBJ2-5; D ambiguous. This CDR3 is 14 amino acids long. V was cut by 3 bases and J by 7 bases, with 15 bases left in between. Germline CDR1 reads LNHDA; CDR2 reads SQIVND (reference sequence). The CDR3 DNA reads TGTGCCAGTAGTATCGGGCTTGGAATATTGACCCAGTACTTC. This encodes CASSIGLGILTQYF.

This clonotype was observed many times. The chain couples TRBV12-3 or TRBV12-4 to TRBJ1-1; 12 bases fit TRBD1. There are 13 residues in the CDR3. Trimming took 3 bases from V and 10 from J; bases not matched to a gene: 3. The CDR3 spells CASSLGQGARAFF. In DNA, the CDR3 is TGTGCCAGCAGTTTGGGACAGGGGGCGCGAGCTTTCTTT.

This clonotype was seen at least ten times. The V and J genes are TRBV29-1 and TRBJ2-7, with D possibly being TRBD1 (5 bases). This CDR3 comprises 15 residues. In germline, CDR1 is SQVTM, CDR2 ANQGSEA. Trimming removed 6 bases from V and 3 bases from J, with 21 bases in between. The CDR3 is CSVAKFRPGNYEQYF. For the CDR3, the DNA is TGCAGCGTGGCTAAGTTCCGGCCAGGGAACTACGAGCAGTACTTC.

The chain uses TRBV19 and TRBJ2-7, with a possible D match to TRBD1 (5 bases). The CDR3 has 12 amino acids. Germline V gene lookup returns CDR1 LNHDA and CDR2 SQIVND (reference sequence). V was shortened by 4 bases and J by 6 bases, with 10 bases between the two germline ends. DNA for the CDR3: TGTGCCAGTAGTAATATAAGGGGCGAGCAGTACTTC. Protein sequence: CASSNIRGEQYF.

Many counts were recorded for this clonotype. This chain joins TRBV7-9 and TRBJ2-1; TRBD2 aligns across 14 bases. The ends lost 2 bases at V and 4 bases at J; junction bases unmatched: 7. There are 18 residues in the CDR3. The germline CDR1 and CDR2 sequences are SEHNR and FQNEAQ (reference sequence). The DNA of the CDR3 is TGTGCCAGCAGCTTAAGCCAAGGACTAGCGGGGGGTTACAATGAGCAGTTCTTC. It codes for CASSLSQGLAGGYNEQFF.

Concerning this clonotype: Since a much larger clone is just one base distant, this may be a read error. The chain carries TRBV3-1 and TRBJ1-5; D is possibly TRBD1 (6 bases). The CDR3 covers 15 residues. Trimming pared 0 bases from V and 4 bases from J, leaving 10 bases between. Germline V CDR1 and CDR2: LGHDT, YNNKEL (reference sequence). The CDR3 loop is CASSQEGGSNQPQHF. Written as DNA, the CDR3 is TGTGCCAGCAGCCAAGAAGGGGGATCTAATCAGCCCCAGCATTTT. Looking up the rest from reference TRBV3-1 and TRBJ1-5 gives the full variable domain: DTAVSQTPKYLVTQMGNDKSIKCEQNLGHDTMYWYKQDSKKFLKIMFSYNNKELIINETVPNRFSPKSPDKAHLNLHINSLELGDSAVYFCASSQEGGSNQPQHFGDGTRLSIL.

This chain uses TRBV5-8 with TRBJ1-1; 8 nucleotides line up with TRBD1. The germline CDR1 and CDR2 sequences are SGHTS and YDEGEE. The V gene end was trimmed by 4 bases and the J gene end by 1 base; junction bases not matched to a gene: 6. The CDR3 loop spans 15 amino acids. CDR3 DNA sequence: TGTGCCAGCAGCCTCCGGACAGGGAAGAACACTGAAGCTTTCTTT. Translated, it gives CASSLRTGKNTEAFF.

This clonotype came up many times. CDR3 amino acids: CASSSGAVNQPQHF. The CDR3 DNA is TGCGCCAGCAGCTCGGGAGCAGTAAATCAGCCCCAGCATTTT. The chain joins TRBV5-1 to TRBJ1-5; D remains ambiguous. V lost 3 bases and J 4 bases, leaving 11 bases between the germline ends. Looked up from germline, CDR1 is SGHRS and CDR2 is YFSETQ. This CDR3 comprises 14 residues.

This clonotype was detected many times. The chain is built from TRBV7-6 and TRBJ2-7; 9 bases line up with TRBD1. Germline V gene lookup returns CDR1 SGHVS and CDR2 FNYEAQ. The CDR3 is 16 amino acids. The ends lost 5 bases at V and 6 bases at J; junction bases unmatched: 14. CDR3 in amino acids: CASSDRPRDREGEQYF. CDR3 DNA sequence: TGTGCCAGCAGCGACCGGCCGCGGGACAGGGAGGGCGAGCAGTACTTC.

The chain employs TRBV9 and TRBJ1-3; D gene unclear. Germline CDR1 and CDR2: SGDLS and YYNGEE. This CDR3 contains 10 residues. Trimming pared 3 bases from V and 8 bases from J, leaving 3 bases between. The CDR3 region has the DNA TGTGCCAGCAGCGGGGACACCATATATTTT. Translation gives CASSGDTIYF.

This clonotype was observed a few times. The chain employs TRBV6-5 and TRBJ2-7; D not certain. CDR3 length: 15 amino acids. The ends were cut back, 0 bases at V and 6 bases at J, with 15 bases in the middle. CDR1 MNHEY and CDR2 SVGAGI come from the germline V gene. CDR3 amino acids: CASSYSIGPSGEQYF. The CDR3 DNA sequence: TGTGCCAGCAGTTACTCGATCGGGCCGTCCGGCGAGCAGTACTTC.

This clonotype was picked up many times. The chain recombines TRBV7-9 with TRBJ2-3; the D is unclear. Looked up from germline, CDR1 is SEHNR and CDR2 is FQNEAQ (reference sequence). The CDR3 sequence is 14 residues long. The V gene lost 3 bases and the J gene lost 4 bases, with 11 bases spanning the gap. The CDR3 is CASSFGGNSDTQYF. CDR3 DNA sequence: TGTGCCAGCAGCTTCGGTGGTAATTCAGATACGCAGTATTTT. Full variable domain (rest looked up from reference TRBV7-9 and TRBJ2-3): DTGVSQNPRHKITKRGQNVTFRCDPISEHNRLYWYRQTLGQGPEFLTYFQNEAQLEKSRLLSDRFSAERPKGSFSTLEIQRTEQGDSAMYLCASSFGGNSDTQYFGPGTRLTVL.

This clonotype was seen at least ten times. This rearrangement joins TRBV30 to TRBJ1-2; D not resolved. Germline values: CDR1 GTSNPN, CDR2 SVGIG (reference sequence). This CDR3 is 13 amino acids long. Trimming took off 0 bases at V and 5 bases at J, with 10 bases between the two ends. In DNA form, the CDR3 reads TGTGCCTGGAGTGTAAAGGAATGGTATGGCTACACCTTC. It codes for CAWSVKEWYGYTF.

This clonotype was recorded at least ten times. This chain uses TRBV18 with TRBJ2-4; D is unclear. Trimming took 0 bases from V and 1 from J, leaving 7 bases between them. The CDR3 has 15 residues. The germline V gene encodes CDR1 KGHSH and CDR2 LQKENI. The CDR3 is CASSPPSGAKNIQYF. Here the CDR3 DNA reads TGTGCCAGCTCACCACCCTCCGGGGCCAAAAACATTCAGTACTTC. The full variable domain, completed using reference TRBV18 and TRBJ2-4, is NAGVMQNPRHLVRRRGQEARLRCSPMKGHSHVYWYRQLPEEGLKFMVYLQKENIIDESGMPKERFSAEFPKEGPSILRIQQVVRGDSAAYFCASSPPSGAKNIQYFGAGTRLSVL.

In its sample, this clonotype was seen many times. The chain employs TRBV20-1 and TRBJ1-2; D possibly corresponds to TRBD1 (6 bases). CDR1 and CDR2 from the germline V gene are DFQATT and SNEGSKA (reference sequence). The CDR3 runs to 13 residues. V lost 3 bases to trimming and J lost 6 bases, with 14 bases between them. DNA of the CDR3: TGCAGTGCTAGTAAACAGGGTAATAATGGCTACACCTTC. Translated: CSASKQGNNGYTF.

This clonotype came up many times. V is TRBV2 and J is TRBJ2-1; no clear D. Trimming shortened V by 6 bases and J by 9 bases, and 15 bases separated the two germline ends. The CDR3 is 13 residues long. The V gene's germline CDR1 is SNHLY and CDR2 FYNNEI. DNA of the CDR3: TGTGCCAGCAGGGATAGCTCTTCAGGTGAGCAGTTCTTC. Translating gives CASRDSSSGEQFF.

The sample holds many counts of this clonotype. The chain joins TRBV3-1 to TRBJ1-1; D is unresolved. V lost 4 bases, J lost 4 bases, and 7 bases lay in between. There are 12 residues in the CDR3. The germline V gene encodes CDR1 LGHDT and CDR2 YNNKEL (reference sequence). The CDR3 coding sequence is TGTGCCAGCAGCCCTGCCGGCACTGAAGCTTTCTTT. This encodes CASSPAGTEAFF.

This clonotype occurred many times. DNA for the CDR3: TGTGCCAGCAGTTATGGTTGGGGAACCCAAGAGACCCAGTACTTC. Translated: CASSYGWGTQETQYF. The rearrangement joins TRBV6-1 to TRBJ2-5; no clear D gene. The CDR3 is 15 residues long. Germline assignment: CDR1 MNHNS and CDR2 SASEGT. V was pared by 5 bases and J by 1 base, with 14 bases between.

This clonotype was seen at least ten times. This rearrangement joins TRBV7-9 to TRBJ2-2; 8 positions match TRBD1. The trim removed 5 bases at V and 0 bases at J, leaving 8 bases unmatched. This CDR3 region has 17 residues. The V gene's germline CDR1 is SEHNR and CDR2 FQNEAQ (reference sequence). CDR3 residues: CASSRPRQGTNTGELFF. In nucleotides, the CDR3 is TGTGCCAGCAGCCGCCCCCGACAGGGGACGAACACCGGGGAGCTGTTTTTT.

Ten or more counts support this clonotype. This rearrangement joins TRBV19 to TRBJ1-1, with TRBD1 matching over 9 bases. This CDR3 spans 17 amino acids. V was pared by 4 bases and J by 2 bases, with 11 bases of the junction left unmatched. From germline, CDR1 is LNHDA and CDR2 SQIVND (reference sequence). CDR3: CASSTPEGQGANTEAFF. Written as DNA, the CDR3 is TGTGCCAGTAGTACCCCTGAGGGACAGGGAGCTAACACTGAAGCTTTCTTT.

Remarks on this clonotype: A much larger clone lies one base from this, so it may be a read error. CDR3 protein: CATSDTRGGAYNEQFF. CDR3 nucleotides: TGTGCCACCAGTGATACCCGGGGGGGCGCTTACAATGAGCAGTTCTTC. The chain joins TRBV24-1 to TRBJ2-1; 8 positions agree with TRBD2. V was clipped by 3 bases and J by 4 bases; unmatched bases: 7. Germline lookup yields CDR1 KGHDR and CDR2 SFDVKD. The CDR3 consists of 16 residues.

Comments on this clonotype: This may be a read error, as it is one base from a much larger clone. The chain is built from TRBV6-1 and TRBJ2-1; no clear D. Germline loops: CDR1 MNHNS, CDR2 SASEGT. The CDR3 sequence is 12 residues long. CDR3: CASSSIKNAQFF. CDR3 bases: TGTGCCAGCAGCTCCATAAAAAATGCGCAGTTCTTC.

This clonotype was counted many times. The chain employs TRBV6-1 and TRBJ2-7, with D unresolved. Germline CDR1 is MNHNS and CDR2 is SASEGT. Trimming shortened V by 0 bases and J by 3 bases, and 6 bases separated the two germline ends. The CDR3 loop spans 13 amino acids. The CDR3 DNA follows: TGTGCCAGCAGTGAAGCGCCATTCTACGAGCAGTACTTC. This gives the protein CASSEAPFYEQYF.